These 5 T cell receptor beta chains share one sample of origin, sequenced in a study of T cell responses to AZD1222 COVID-19 vaccine. Only in-frame clones appear in the TCRdb table, and some are missing; sequencing was by immunoSEQ multiplex PCR. Of more than 90,000 clones detected, 80% to 85% appear once; the ten largest clones hold about 9.4%. The sequencing here drew on peripheral blood, taken on day 0 of AZD1222 vaccination. All receptors derive from an adult in good health.

The gene calls are TRBV6-5 and TRBJ1-1; the match to TRBD1 covers 11 bases. The trim removed 6 bases at V and 7 bases at J, leaving 7 bases unmatched. The germline V gene encodes CDR1 MNHEY and CDR2 SVGAGI. This CDR3 is 14 amino acids long. The CDR3 DNA reads TGTGCCAGCAGCCAGGACAGGGGGCCAATTGAAGCTTTCTTT. Its protein product is CASSQDRGPIEAFF.

This clone has just one count. V usage is TRBV10-3 and J usage is TRBJ1-4; 9 bases map to TRBD1. The length of the CDR3 is 13 residues. Germline-derived CDR1 and CDR2 are ENHRY and SYGVKD. Germline trimming cut 6 bases from V and 8 bases from J; bases unmatched to any gene: 4. The CDR3 reads CAISPGQGEKLFF. Written as DNA, the CDR3 is TGTGCCATCAGCCCGGGACAGGGCGAAAAACTGTTTTTT.

The rearrangement uses TRBV6-1 and TRBJ2-3; D ambiguous. V lost 2 bases, J lost 6 bases, and 6 bases lay in between. Germline values: CDR1 MNHNS, CDR2 SASEGT. This CDR3 has 12 amino acids. CDR3 region: CASSEFSDTQYF. For the CDR3, the DNA is TGTGCCAGCAGTGAATTCTCCGATACGCAGTATTTT.

The chain has TRBV10-3 and TRBJ2-5; 9 nucleotides match TRBD1. The germline V gene has CDR1 ENHRY and CDR2 SYGVKD. Trimming cost V 3 bases and J 5 bases; bases outside gene matches: 10. The CDR3 runs 16 residues. The CDR3 region is CAISEPGQGSRETQYF. The CDR3 DNA follows: TGTGCCATCAGTGAACCAGGACAGGGGAGTAGGGAGACCCAGTACTTC.

The chain has TRBV7-2 and TRBJ2-2, with TRBD2 matching over 11 bases. CDR3 length: 17 residues. Per germline, CDR1 SGHTA and CDR2 FQGNSA. V shed 5 bases, J shed 0 bases, and the junction held 5 bases outside the gene matches. This CDR3 is CASSPGTSGSNTGELFF. CDR3 nucleotide sequence: TGTGCCAGCAGCCCCGGGACTAGCGGATCGAACACCGGGGAGCTGTTTTTT. The full variable domain, in which reference TRBV7-2 and TRBJ2-2 provide the parts outside the CDR3, is GAGVSQSPSNKVTEKGKDVELRCDPISGHTALYWYRQSLGQGLEFLIYFQGNSAPDKSGLPSDRFSAERTGGSVSTLTIQRTQQEDSAVYLCASSPGTSGSNTGELFFGEGSRLTVL.